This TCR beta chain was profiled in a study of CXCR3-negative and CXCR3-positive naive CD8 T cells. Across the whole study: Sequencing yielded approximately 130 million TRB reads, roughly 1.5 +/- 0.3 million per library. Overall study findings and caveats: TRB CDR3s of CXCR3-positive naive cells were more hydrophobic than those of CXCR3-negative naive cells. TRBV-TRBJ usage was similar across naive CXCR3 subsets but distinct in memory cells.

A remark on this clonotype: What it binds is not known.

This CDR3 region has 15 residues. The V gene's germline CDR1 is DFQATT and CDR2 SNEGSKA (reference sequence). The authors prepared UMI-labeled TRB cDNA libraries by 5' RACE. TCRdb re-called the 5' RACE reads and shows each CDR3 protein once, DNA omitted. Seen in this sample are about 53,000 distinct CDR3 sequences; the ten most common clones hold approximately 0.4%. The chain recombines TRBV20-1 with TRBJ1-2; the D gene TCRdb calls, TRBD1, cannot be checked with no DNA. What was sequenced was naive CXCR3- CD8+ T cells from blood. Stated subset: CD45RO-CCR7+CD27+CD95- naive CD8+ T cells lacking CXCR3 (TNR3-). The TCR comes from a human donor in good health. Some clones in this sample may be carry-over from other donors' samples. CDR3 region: CSARFQGEINYGYTF.